The 13 T cell receptor beta chains below were found in one sample sequenced in a study of post-analysis software for immune sequencing data. Study results and limitations: Compared with controls, patients had more of five TRBV segments, including TRBV5-6, TRBV5-1 and TRBV20-1.

Their target antigens are unknown. Unique molecular identifiers were built into the TCR beta cDNA libraries. TCRdb redid the calling of the PCR reads with MiXCR, one entry per CDR3 protein. This table has 750,000 to 950,000 distinct CDR3 sequences, around 50% appearing once. The sample consisted of blood. The origin of the receptors is a girl aged 5-17 years with multiple sclerosis.

V gene TRBV20-1 combines with J gene TRBJ2-1, with 11 bases identical to TRBD2. The CDR3 consists of 16 residues. CDR1 DFQATT and CDR2 SNEGSKA come from the germline V gene (reference sequence). V shed 1 base and J 10 bases; nucleotides not matched to a gene: 12. In DNA, the CDR3 is TGCAGTGCTAGAGTCAGTAGCGGGAGGGCTCCGTCCGAGCAGTTCTTC. Translation gives CSARVSSGRAPSEQFF.

This chain connects TRBV20-1 to TRBJ2-5; TRBD2 agrees at 9 bases. The J call is in doubt because the DNA end fits TRBJ2-7 better. Germline assignment: CDR1 DFQATT and CDR2 SNEGSKA (reference sequence). The CDR3 runs 15 residues. CDR3 sequence: CSARGREGKFHEQYF. The CDR3 DNA reads TGCAGTGCTAGGGGGCGGGAGGGAAAATTCCACGAGCAGTACTTC.

The CDR3 DNA is TGTGCCAGCAGCTCCCGCGGGGAAACCTACGAGCAGTACTTC. Translating gives CASSSRGETYEQYF. This chain links TRBV11-2 with TRBJ2-5; tentatively, D is TRBD2 (6 bases). The J call may be incorrect, as the DNA end agrees better with TRBJ2-7. Germline CDR1 and CDR2: SGHAT and FQNNGV. CDR3 length: 14 amino acids.

DNA for the CDR3: TGCAGCGTCCTGGGATCGGACTCCTACGAGCAGTACTTC. This translates into CSVLGSDSYEQYF. The chain combines TRBV29-1 with TRBJ2-7, with unresolved D. V was shortened by 6 bases and J by 0 bases, with 12 bases between the two germline ends. CDR1 and CDR2 (germline): SQVTM, ANQGSEA. The CDR3 covers 13 residues.

A word on this clonotype: It is unclear where the CDR3 begins or ends on the DNA, so no DNA is shown, and the CDR3 is as TCRdb lists it. The rearrangement links TRBV29-1 to TRBJ2-3; the table calls TRBD1, which could not be checked here. Germline V gene lookup returns CDR1 SQVTM and CDR2 ANQGSEA. With termini counted, the CDR3 has 11 amino acids. This CDR3 is CSVEVGQGTYF.

The CDR3 protein is CASSLMGQASEQYF. The CDR3 DNA is TGTGCCAGCAGTTTAATGGGACAGGCCTCCGAGCAGTACTTC. This chain joins TRBV12-3 or TRBV12-4 and TRBJ2-5, with TRBD1 identical over 8 bases. The closer fit of TRBJ2-7 to the DNA end suggests the J call may be wrong. This CDR3 contains 14 residues.

This chain connects TRBV2 to TRBJ2-7; the D gene is possibly TRBD2 (6 bases). Looked up from germline, CDR1 is SNHLY and CDR2 is FYNNEI. This CDR3 is 15 amino acids long. V was clipped by 0 bases and J by 9 bases, with 18 bases between them. Here the CDR3 DNA reads TGTGCCAGCAGTGAAGCCGGGGGTGCGATACGAGCGCAGTACTTC. Amino acid sequence: CASSEAGGAIRAQYF.

The chain combines TRBV6-5 with TRBJ1-5; TRBD1 matches 9 bases. CDR1 and CDR2 (germline): MNHEY, SVGAGI. The V gene end was trimmed by 6 bases and the J gene end by 1 base; junction bases not matched to a gene: 4. This CDR3 is built from 15 residues. DNA of the CDR3: TGTGCCAGCAGACCACAGGGGGCAAGCAATCAGCCCCAGCATTTT. Translation: CASRPQGASNQPQHF.

The gene calls are TRBV5-1 and TRBJ2-3; no firm D call. From germline, CDR1 is SGHRS and CDR2 YFSETQ. The V end lost 0 bases, the J end lost 2 bases, and 10 bases lay between the germline ends. This CDR3 spans 15 amino acids. The CDR3 reads CASSLGLTHTDTQYF. The DNA of the CDR3 is TGCGCCAGCAGCTTGGGACTCACCCACACAGATACGCAGTATTTT.

The chain joins TRBV28 to TRBJ1-4; maybe TRBD1 (5 bases). The germline gives CDR1 MDHEN, CDR2 SYDVKM. CDR3 length equals 18 residues. Trimming left V 5 bases short and J 5 bases short, with 24 bases between. The CDR3 loop reads CASSLRNQYRRRNEKLFF. As DNA, the CDR3 is TGTGCCAGCAGTCTCAGGAACCAATACAGGAGGCGGAATGAAAAACTGTTTTTT.

The V gene is TRBV6-5, the J gene TRBJ2-6; 10 nucleotides line up with TRBD1. V was pared by 4 bases and J by 3 bases, with 9 bases of the junction left unmatched. There are 18 residues in the CDR3. Germline V lookup: CDR1 MNHEY, CDR2 SVGAGI. Written as DNA, the CDR3 is TGTGCCAGCAGTTCACCGGTGGACAGGGGGTATGGGGCCAACGTCCTGACTTTC. Translation: CASSSPVDRGYGANVLTF.

This clonotype has a count of ten or more. The chain links TRBV6-2 or TRBV6-3 to TRBJ2-7, with unresolved D. This CDR3 has 12 amino acids. Germline V gene lookup returns CDR1 MNHEY and CDR2 SVGEGT. Trimming removed 3 bases from V and 6 bases from J, with 9 bases in between. Here the CDR3 reads CASSYPPREQYF. CDR3 coding DNA: TGTGCCAGCAGTTATCCCCCCCGCGAGCAGTACTTC.

V and J are TRBV5-1 and TRBJ1-4; D gene ambiguous. The CDR3 sequence is 16 residues long. Germline CDR1 and CDR2: SGHRS and YFSETQ. Trimming stripped 2 bases from V and 7 bases from J, with 18 bases between. The CDR3 DNA reads as TGCGCCAGCAGCTTCGGCCCCGCCCCGGGAGGTGAAAAACTGTTTTTT. Its protein product is CASSFGPAPGGEKLFF.